This T cell receptor (beta chain) stems from a study of CD8 T cells in ankylosing spondylitis. TCRdb used MiXCR to reprocess the 5' RACE reads, holding one entry per CDR3 protein. The sample has about 130,000 distinct CDR3 sequences, around 15% seen once. Germline CDR1 and CDR2: SGHRS and YFSETQ. The V end was cut by 1 base, the J end by 5 bases, with 8 bases between. The CDR3 length is 13 residues. This clonotype was sampled from a female donor with ankylosing spondylitis or in good health (not recorded which). This chain connects TRBV5-1 to TRBJ2-3; D is unresolved. The specimen was blood, either unsorted or a sorted T cell fraction (not recorded which). This chain's CDR3 is CASSLPLGDTQYF. The CDR3 nucleotides read TGCGCCAGCAGCTTGCCCCTGGGAGATACGCAGTATTTT.